Here is one T cell receptor (beta chain) with its context. This specimen comes from a study of T-cell memory formation after mild COVID-19. The CDR3 contains 15 residues. Germline lookup yields CDR1 DFQATT and CDR2 SNEGSKA (reference sequence). The trim removed 0 bases at V and 4 bases at J, leaving 8 bases unmatched. TCRdb reprocessed the 5' RACE reads via MiXCR and lists one record per CDR3 protein. The data contain approximately 260,000 distinct CDR3 sequences, 16% of them seen just once; the ten biggest clones take up around 20%. This chain links TRBV20-1 with TRBJ1-1; 7 nucleotides agree with TRBD1. This TCR was sampled from a man aged 18 to 35 who had mild COVID-19 (a few samples of this study predate the infection). Cell type and time point are not known. Sequenced input: PBMCs or a T cell subset sorted from them (not recorded which). The CDR3 loop reads CSARDSTGHGTEAFF. The CDR3 region has the DNA TGCAGTGCTAGAGACTCGACAGGGCACGGCACTGAAGCTTTCTTT.